Below are 2 T cell receptor beta chains sequenced from a single sample in a study of tumor and adjacent non-tumor tissue in lung cancer. This sample's RNA came from whole unsorted tissue. TCRbeta libraries were built with three rounds of nested PCR, modified from ARM-PCR. One entry per CDR3 protein results from TCRdb running MiXCR on the multiplex PCR reads. The top ten clones hold 20% to 25% of a sample with just over 200,000 distinct CDR3 sequences, around 71% of them seen once. The specimen was lung tumor tissue. These receptors originate from a man in his fifties or sixties with non-small cell lung cancer.

This clonotype occurred many times. J is TRBJ2-5 and V is TRBV4-3, with D possibly TRBD1 on 5 matching bases. Trimming removed 0 bases from V and 4 bases from J, with 9 bases in between. The CDR3 extends over 14 amino acids. In germline, CDR1 is LGHNA, CDR2 YSLEER. CDR3 protein: CASSQEAQGETQYF. CDR3 coding DNA: TGCGCCAGCAGCCAAGAAGCCCAGGGAGAGACCCAGTACTTC.

This clonotype was counted a single time. One end of the junction fails to match germline, which may point to a read error. The gene calls are TRBV28 and TRBJ1-3; D not resolved. The CDR3 has 17 residues. Germline assignment: CDR1 MDHEN and CDR2 SYDVKM. In DNA, the CDR3 is TGTGTCAGCAGTTCCTCGATAGCTTACCTCTCTGGAAACACCATATATTTT. Translating it yields CVSSSSIAYLSGNTIYF.